This T cell receptor (beta chain) originates from a study of blood T cell repertoires in COVID-19. Overall study context: The analysed material was cDNA or gDNA that came from T cells, B-cell-depleted T cells, or PBMCs.

Original handling: Amplification of reference gene primers was used by the study to estimate nucleated cell counts. Produced via immunoSEQ multiplex PCR; TCRdb's table is partial and in-frame only. For V, J and clone size, that table is used; D and trimming come from the DNA. The sample consists of 95,000 to 100,000 clones, approximately 92% of them appearing once. Trimming shortened V by 7 bases and J by 5 bases, and 6 bases separated the two germline ends. The germline CDR1 and CDR2 sequences are MDHEN and SYDVKM. The CDR3 extends over 11 amino acids. The sequence was collected from a man in his forties or fifties with active COVID-19. The chain uses TRBV28 and TRBJ1-5; no clear D gene. The specimen was peripheral blood. The CDR3 reads CASNGDQPQHF. CDR3 nucleotide sequence: TGTGCCAGCAACGGGGATCAGCCCCAGCATTTT.